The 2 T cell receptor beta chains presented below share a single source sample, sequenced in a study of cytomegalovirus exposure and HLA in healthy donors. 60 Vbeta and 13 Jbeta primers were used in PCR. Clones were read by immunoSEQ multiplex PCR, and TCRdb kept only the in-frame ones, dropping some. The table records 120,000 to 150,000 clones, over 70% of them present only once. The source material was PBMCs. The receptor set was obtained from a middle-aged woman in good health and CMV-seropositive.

Here the CDR3 reads CAWSVVETGTNEQFF. The CDR3 nucleotides read TGTGCCTGGAGTGTAGTCGAGACAGGGACGAATGAGCAGTTCTTC. V and J are TRBV30 and TRBJ2-1; 7 positions agree with TRBD1. Germline V lookup: CDR1 GTSNPN, CDR2 SVGIG (reference sequence). This CDR3 spans 15 amino acids. After removal of 0 bases from V and 7 bases from J, the junction contained 9 bases not matched to a gene.

Here the CDR3 reads CATSRGQGAGEQYF. The CDR3 DNA reads TGTGCCACCAGCAGAGGGCAGGGGGCGGGGGAGCAGTACTTC. The chain couples TRBV15 to TRBJ2-7; 8 bases are shared with TRBD1. The V segment lost 1 base and the J segment 7 bases; nucleotides outside the gene matches: 6. The CDR3 spans 14 residues. CDR1 and CDR2 from the germline V gene are LNHNV and YYDKDF (reference sequence). Full variable domain (outside the CDR3, taken from reference TRBV15 and TRBJ2-7): DAMVIQNPRYQVTQFGKPVTLSCSQTLNHNVMYWYQQKSSQAPKLLFHYYDKDFNNEADTPDNFQSRRPNTSFCFLDIRSPGLGDTAMYLCATSRGQGAGEQYFGPGTRLTVT.